Following are 10 T cell receptor beta chains from one sample sequenced in a study of T cells in Graves' hyperthyroidism and ophthalmopathy. RNA transcripts gave rise to amplified TCR beta CDR3 regions. HTBI primers were used for first-round RT-PCR of the TCR CDR3. TCRdb reanalysed the multiplex PCR reads using MiXCR and keeps one entry per CDR3 protein. The table lists fewer than 450,000 distinct CDR3 sequences, approximately 18% of them singletons. Sequences were obtained from blood. The receptors derive from a woman aged 30 to 39 with Graves' hyperthyroidism that later progressed to Graves' ophthalmopathy.

This clonotype was found many times. This rearrangement joins TRBV11-2 to TRBJ2-2; perhaps TRBD2 as D (5 bases). V was trimmed by 0 bases and J by 4 bases, leaving 15 bases between them. Germline V CDR1 and CDR2: SGHAT, FQNNGV. The CDR3 totals 17 residues. The CDR3 reads CASSLDRWRIPTGELFF. DNA of the CDR3: TGTGCCAGCAGCTTAGATCGGTGGAGGATACCCACCGGGGAGCTGTTTTTT.

The table lists this clonotype with a few counts. This rearrangement joins TRBV5-1 to TRBJ1-2, with 7 bases lining up with TRBD1. V gave up 0 bases and J gave up 8 bases; unmatched junction bases: 7. Per germline, CDR1 SGHRS and CDR2 YFSETQ. This CDR3 contains 14 residues. The CDR3 coding sequence is TGCGCCAGCAGCTTGGGAGAGGGGGCAGGAGGCTACACCTTC. Translating gives CASSLGEGAGGYTF.

This clonotype appeared many times. The rearrangement joins TRBV29-1 to TRBJ2-2; no reliable D call. The V end lost 5 bases, the J end lost 1 base, and 8 bases lay between the germline ends. The CDR3 has 13 residues. Germline values: CDR1 SQVTM, CDR2 ANQGSEA. CDR3 bases: TGCAGCGTTAGGAAAGGGAACACCGGGGAGCTGTTTTTT. Translating it yields CSVRKGNTGELFF.

This clonotype has a handful of counts. The chain employs TRBV20-1 and TRBJ2-7; no clear D gene. The CDR3 is 12 amino acids. Germline CDR1 is DFQATT and CDR2 is SNEGSKA (reference sequence). The CDR3 loop reads CRAEQTSYEQYF. DNA of the CDR3: TGCAGGGCCGAACAGACCTCCTACGAGCAGTACTTC.

Ten or more counts support this clonotype. The V gene is TRBV10-3, the J gene TRBJ1-2; 7 bases map to TRBD1. Trimming took 2 bases from V and 3 from J; bases not matched to a gene: 6. Germline V gene lookup returns CDR1 ENHRY and CDR2 SYGVKD. The CDR3 spans 15 residues. In nucleotides, the CDR3 is TGTGCCATCAGTGAGGGGACAGATTCTTACTATGGCTACACCTTC. This encodes CAISEGTDSYYGYTF.

The V call is TRBV5-5, the J call TRBJ1-5; D might be TRBD1 (5 bases). The CDR3 loop spans 14 amino acids. Germline CDR1 SGHKS, CDR2 YYEKEE (reference sequence). Trimming removed 1 base at V and 7 bases at J, with 12 bases between. CDR3 amino acids: CASSLQGSCQPQHF. The CDR3 DNA is TGTGCCAGCAGCTTGCAGGGTTCCTGCCAGCCCCAGCATTTT.

This clonotype was recorded at least ten times. The chain links TRBV5-1 to TRBJ2-2; D may be TRBD1 or TRBD2 (5 bases each). Germline values: CDR1 SGHRS, CDR2 YFSETQ. V was trimmed by 4 bases and J by 4 bases, leaving 14 bases between them. The CDR3 extends over 15 amino acids. CDR3 nucleotides: TGCGCCAGCAGCCCCACCGGGGCGAGCACCGGGGAGCTGTTTTTT. Protein product: CASSPTGASTGELFF.

This clonotype came up many times. V and J are TRBV12-3 or TRBV12-4 and TRBJ2-1; 14 nucleotides match TRBD2. The V and J ends lost 5 bases and 7 bases, in that order; junction bases with no gene match: 7. CDR3 length: 16 residues. As DNA, the CDR3 is TGTGCCAGCAGTGGGGGACTAGCGGGAGTAGGGAATGAGCAGTTCTTC. Translation: CASSGGLAGVGNEQFF.

The sample holds many counts of this clonotype. The chain links TRBV9 to TRBJ2-7, with D perhaps assigned TRBD1 or TRBD2 (5 bases each). The CDR3 consists of 16 residues. CDR1 SGDLS and CDR2 YYNGEE come from the germline V gene. V was shortened by 0 bases and J by 3 bases, with 16 bases between the two germline ends. CDR3: CASSVGDGPLIYEQYF. DNA of the CDR3: TGTGCCAGCAGCGTAGGGGACGGACCGCTCATCTACGAGCAGTACTTC.

This clonotype was observed at least ten times. The chain links TRBV6-1 to TRBJ2-7; D is possibly TRBD1 (5 bases). The CDR3 contains 15 residues. The V gene lost 2 bases and the J gene lost 3 bases, with 14 bases spanning the gap. Germline CDR1 reads MNHNS; CDR2 reads SASEGT. DNA for the CDR3: TGTGCCAGCAGTGAACAGGGCGTAGGGTACTACGAGCAGTACTTC. Translated, it gives CASSEQGVGYYEQYF.